This TCR beta chain emerged from a study of cytomegalovirus exposure and HLA in healthy donors. Broader study findings: A later analysis linked a missense variant in DCLRE1C to the trimming of TCR beta V and J genes. Analyzed later, association rates of TCRs varied across HLA loci, with DRB1 most and HLA-C fewest. Later analysis suggested most CMV-associated TCR beta chains were HLA-restricted.

Worth noting for this clone: What it binds is unknown.

After removal of 2 bases from V and 3 bases from J, the junction contained 10 bases not matched to a gene. The CDR3 is 18 residues long. In germline, CDR1 is MDHEN, CDR2 SYDVKM. Researchers ran the PCR with 60 Vbeta and 13 Jbeta primers. Only in-frame clones appear in the TCRdb table, and some are missing; sequencing was by immunoSEQ multiplex PCR. This sample carries 95,000 to 100,000 clones, around 67% of them seen once, and the ten largest clones take less than 2%. The chain is built from TRBV28 and TRBJ1-1, with 12 bases lining up with TRBD1. Sequenced: PBMCs. This TCR was sampled from a male donor in good health and CMV-seronegative. This CDR3 is CASSLTPGQGAGYTEAFF. CDR3 DNA sequence: TGTGCCAGCAGTTTAACGCCGGGACAGGGGGCCGGTTACACTGAAGCTTTCTTT.